Shown below are 19 T cell receptor beta chains from a single sample sequenced in a study of cytomegalovirus exposure and HLA in healthy donors. The protocol was immunoSEQ multiplex PCR, while the TCRdb copy is restricted to in-frame clones and leaves out a portion. The repertoire holds about 130,000 clones, with 75% to 90% as singletons. The source material was PBMCs. All receptors derive from a woman between 25 and 40 years old in good health and CMV-seropositive.

The chain carries TRBV27 and TRBJ2-1; unclear D gene. This CDR3 comprises 16 residues. CDR1 and CDR2 (germline): MNHEY, SMNVEV (reference sequence). The V end lost 5 bases, the J end lost 2 bases, and 16 bases lay between the germline ends. The DNA for the CDR3 is TGTGCCAGCAGTGGCCAATACAAAGTCGCCTACAATGAGCAGTTCTTC. As protein: CASSGQYKVAYNEQFF.

J is TRBJ2-7 and V is TRBV29-1; D might be TRBD1 (5 bases). The CDR3 consists of 14 residues. V was clipped by 4 bases and J by 6 bases, with 19 bases between them. Germline V CDR1 and CDR2: SQVTM, ANQGSEA. The CDR3, as DNA: TGCAGCGTTGGACCAGGGCAAGGGATCGGCGAGCAGTACTTC. The encoded protein is CSVGPGQGIGEQYF.

The CDR3 is CASSKPLEAGVSTDTQYF. The CDR3 bases are TGCGCCAGCAGTAAGCCTCTCGAAGCGGGAGTATCCACAGATACGCAGTATTTT. The chain couples TRBV5-1 to TRBJ2-3, with 8 nucleotides matching TRBD2. The CDR3 length is 18 residues. J gave up 2 bases and V 5 bases, and 16 bases lay outside the gene matches. CDR1 SGHRS and CDR2 YFSETQ come from the germline V gene.

This clone showed up just once. The chain uses TRBV6-1 and TRBJ1-3; the match to TRBD1 covers 7 bases. V lost 10 bases, J lost 1 base, and 7 bases stayed unmatched. Germline V CDR1 and CDR2: MNHNS, SASEGT. CDR3 length equals 14 residues. This CDR3 reads CAIGLTGSGNTIYF. Here the CDR3 DNA reads TGTGCCATCGGGCTGACAGGGTCTGGAAACACCATATATTTT.

This chain uses TRBV4-1 with TRBJ2-3; D possibly corresponds to TRBD2 (6 bases). V was pared by 2 bases and J by 4 bases, with 19 bases between. The CDR3 totals 17 residues. The germline CDR1 and CDR2 sequences are MGHRA and YSYEKL. The CDR3 region has the DNA TGCGCCAGCAGCCAACGACTAGTCGATGATAGCCCAGATACGCAGTATTTT. It translates to CASSQRLVDDSPDTQYF.

This chain links TRBV6-5 with TRBJ2-7; 7 bases map to TRBD1. The CDR3 has 13 amino acids. V lost 2 bases, J lost 6 bases, and 4 bases stayed unmatched. The germline V gene encodes CDR1 MNHEY and CDR2 SVGAGI. CDR3 protein: CASSYGDRAEQYF. CDR3 bases: TGTGCCAGCAGTTACGGTGACAGGGCCGAGCAGTACTTC.

The chain has TRBV7-9 and TRBJ2-3; no definite D call. The ends were cut back, 6 bases at V and 2 bases at J, with 12 bases in the middle. Germline CDR1 reads SEHNR; CDR2 reads FQNEAQ (reference sequence). The CDR3 is made up of 14 amino acids. The CDR3, as DNA: TGTGCCAGCAGATTTGACGGAGACACAGATACGCAGTATTTT. Translated: CASRFDGDTDTQYF.

The V call is TRBV15, the J call TRBJ1-2, with D perhaps matching TRBD1 (5 bases). This CDR3 comprises 13 residues. Germline V gene lookup returns CDR1 LNHNV and CDR2 YYDKDF (reference sequence). The V gene lost 3 bases and the J gene lost 6 bases, with 11 bases spanning the gap. The CDR3 DNA is TGTGCCACCAGCAGGGGGCCTTTTAATGGCTACACCTTC. Translated: CATSRGPFNGYTF.

The chain couples TRBV6-6 to TRBJ1-2; 8 nucleotides align to TRBD1. V lost 7 bases, J lost 5 bases, and 9 bases stayed unmatched. CDR1 is MNHNY, CDR2 SVGAGI, per germline (reference sequence). The CDR3 loop spans 14 amino acids. CDR3 protein: CASNDDRGGYGYTF. DNA of the CDR3: TGTGCCAGCAACGACGACAGGGGAGGGTATGGCTACACCTTC.

This chain connects TRBV19 to TRBJ1-5; the D is unclear. V was shortened by 7 bases and J by 5 bases, with 18 bases between the two germline ends. Per the germline V gene, CDR1 is LNHDA and CDR2 is SQIVND (reference sequence). CDR3 length: 15 amino acids. The CDR3 DNA reads TGTGCCAGTACCCCAATCGGGGATAGGCATCAGCCCCAGCATTTT. Translating gives CASTPIGDRHQPQHF.

This clone came up once. The chain links TRBV7-9 to TRBJ1-2; the match to TRBD1 covers 10 bases. Germline V lookup: CDR1 SEHNR, CDR2 FQNEAQ (reference sequence). Trimming removed 3 bases from V and 7 bases from J; junction bases left unmatched: 8. This CDR3 contains 15 residues. The CDR3 nucleotides read TGTGCCAGCAGCTTTGCCGGGACAGGGGTCTCTGGCTACACCTTC. This sequence encodes CASSFAGTGVSGYTF.

This rearrangement joins TRBV5-1 to TRBJ1-4; possible D gene TRBD1, 6 bases. The germline V and J ends were trimmed by 2 bases and 6 bases, with 8 bases remaining between them. Germline CDR1 and CDR2: SGHRS and YFSETQ. The CDR3 is 13 amino acids. The CDR3 loop is CASSLQGDEKLFF. CDR3 DNA sequence: TGCGCCAGCAGCTTACAGGGAGATGAAAAACTGTTTTTT.

The V gene is TRBV7-9, the J gene TRBJ1-5, with 8 bases matching TRBD1. The V gene end was trimmed by 5 bases and the J gene end by 2 bases; junction bases not matched to a gene: 5. The CDR3 spans 15 residues. The V gene's germline CDR1 is SEHNR and CDR2 FQNEAQ (reference sequence). The CDR3 DNA reads as TGTGCCAGCAGCGAGACAGGGGATGGCAATCAGCCCCAGCATTTT. Amino acid sequence: CASSETGDGNQPQHF.

The rearrangement uses TRBV23-1 and TRBJ1-1; 7 bases align to TRBD1. TRBV23-1 is assigned to the ORF class and has an uncertain function. The CDR3 extends over 13 amino acids. The V and J ends lost 8 bases and 0 bases, in that order; junction bases with no gene match: 3. The DNA of the CDR3 is TGCGCCAGCGGCGACAGGGTGAACACTGAAGCTTTCTTT. Translated: CASGDRVNTEAFF.

This chain uses TRBV5-4 with TRBJ2-1; 10 bases map to TRBD2. V gave up 4 bases and J gave up 4 bases; unmatched junction bases: 8. Germline V gene data show CDR1 as SGHNT and CDR2 as YYREEE (reference sequence). The CDR3 runs 16 residues. The CDR3 sequence is CASSTDGLAAYNEQFF. CDR3 coding DNA: TGTGCCAGCAGCACCGATGGACTAGCGGCATACAATGAGCAGTTCTTC. Looking up the rest from reference TRBV5-4 and TRBJ2-1 gives the full variable domain: ETGVTQSPTHLIKTRGQQVTLRCSSQSGHNTVSWYQQALGQGPQFIFQYYREEENGRGNFPPRFSGLQFPNYSSELNVNALELDDSALYLCASSTDGLAAYNEQFFGPGTRLTVL.

The chain uses TRBV2 and TRBJ2-3; 8 nucleotides line up with TRBD1. Per germline, CDR1 SNHLY and CDR2 FYNNEI. The CDR3 length is 14 residues. J gave up 1 base and V 8 bases, and 5 bases lay outside the gene matches. The CDR3 region has the DNA TGTGCCAGCGGCCCGGGACAGGGCACAGATACGCAGTATTTT. Translation gives CASGPGQGTDTQYF.

The chain couples TRBV14 to TRBJ2-3, with 11 bases lining up with TRBD2. The V gene end was trimmed by 4 bases and the J gene end by 3 bases; junction bases not matched to a gene: 3. The CDR3 runs to 15 residues. From germline, CDR1 is SGHDN and CDR2 FVKESK. CDR3 in amino acids: CASSPLAGGTDTQYF. CDR3 bases: TGTGCCAGCAGCCCCCTAGCGGGGGGAACAGATACGCAGTATTTT.

The chain employs TRBV6-5 and TRBJ2-2; 8 bases align to TRBD2. Germline CDR1 reads MNHEY; CDR2 reads SVGAGI. The CDR3 has 15 residues. Trimming removed 5 bases from V and 4 bases from J; junction bases left unmatched: 6. Here the CDR3 DNA reads TGTGCCAGCAGTCTCAGGACTAGCCGCACCGGGGAGCTGTTTTTT. Translated: CASSLRTSRTGELFF.

The chain employs TRBV27 and TRBJ2-1; 10 positions match TRBD2. The CDR3 covers 16 residues. With 6 bases clipped from V and 7 bases from J, the junction kept 12 bases outside the gene matches. In germline, CDR1 is MNHEY, CDR2 SMNVEV (reference sequence). CDR3 region: CASRPRWLAGVNEQFF. The CDR3 nucleotides are TGTGCCAGCAGACCAAGGTGGCTAGCGGGGGTGAATGAGCAGTTCTTC.